This T cell receptor beta chain was obtained from a study of blood T cell repertoires in COVID-19 (dated by TCRdb to the early 2020s). In the study overall: Collaborator samples came from the United States, Italy and Spain and covered acute and convalescent phases of COVID-19. The prospective study material was composed of cDNA or gDNA derived from T cells, B-cell-depleted T cells, or PBMCs. Deeply sampled blood TCRbeta repertoires from subjects exposed to, actively infected with, or recovered from COVID-19 were included in the dataset. The repertoires were made available in a free public database intended to serve as a resource for research on the immune response to SARS-CoV-2. The samples were drawn from two sources: the first 160 participants of the ongoing ImmuneRACE study, and 1,200 or so subjects contributed by 6 global collaborators. The sample metadata nearly always contained a de-identified subject ID, COVID-19 status, age in years and sex. Where available, HLA class I and class II types were taken from metadata supplied by the sample provider and were not determined by assay-based typing. The investigation overall reported the following: The amount of clinical and demographic metadata varied by source and participant and was provided uncurated.

Deletion took 2 bases off V and 7 bases off J, with a span of 15 bases between the germline ends. Taken from the germline V gene, the CDR1 and CDR2 loops are SNHLY and FYNNEI. The CDR3 numbers 15 residues from cysteine through phenylalanine. Just the 45-base CDR3 DNA is kept, in frame starting at base 1. As regards this clone: Its antigen is unknown. The record has no base qualities; no much larger clone is one base away.

Each collaborating institution followed its own protocols to collect whole blood in K2EDTA tubes. Collaborator samples were shipped for TCRbeta analysis as frozen whole blood, isolated PBMCs, or DNA extracted from either sample type. TCRbeta CDR3 regions were amplified from genomic DNA by means of the immunoSEQ Assay, a bias-controlled multiplex PCR. On the study's bioinformatics: Within the assay, amplification of reference gene primers was used to estimate how many nucleated cells each sample contained. To quantify the absolute abundance of each unique TCRbeta CDR3 rearrangement, sequence reads were collapsed and filtered. For each sample, productive Simpson clonality was calculated as the square root of Simpson's diversity index over productive rearrangements. TCRdb limited this immuneACCESS table to in-frame rearrangements with V and J called. A share of clones is missing; checked studies link under half to unresolved V genes, and the rest is unexplained. Clone size and V and J calls were adopted from that table, with D and trimming inferred from the DNA. This sample is represented by around 350,000 clones; approximately 86% of them were singletons. Jointly, the top ten make up 2.5% to 3.5% of the sample.

The specimen sequenced was peripheral blood. The sequence joins TRBV2 to TRBJ2-1; the D gene is not confidently resolved. This clonotype originated in a human donor in a cohort sampled during active COVID-19. The CDR3 amino acid sequence is: CASSELVGLRNEQFF. Read as DNA, the sequence is TGTGCCAGCAGTGAATTGGTGGGCCTCCGGAATGAGCAGTTCTTC.